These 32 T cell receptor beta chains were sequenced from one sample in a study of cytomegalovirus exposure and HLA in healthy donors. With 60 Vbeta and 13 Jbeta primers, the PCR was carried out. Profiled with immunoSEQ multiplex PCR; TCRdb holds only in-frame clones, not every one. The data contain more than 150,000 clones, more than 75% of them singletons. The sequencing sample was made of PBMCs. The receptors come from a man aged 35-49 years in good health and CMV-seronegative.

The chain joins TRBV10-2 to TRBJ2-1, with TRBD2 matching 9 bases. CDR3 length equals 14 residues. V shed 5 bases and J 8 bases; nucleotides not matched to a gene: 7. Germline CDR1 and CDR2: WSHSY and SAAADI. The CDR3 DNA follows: TGCGCCAGCAGTCCGGGCGGGGGGGAGGATGAGCAGTTCTTC. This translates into CASSPGGGEDEQFF.

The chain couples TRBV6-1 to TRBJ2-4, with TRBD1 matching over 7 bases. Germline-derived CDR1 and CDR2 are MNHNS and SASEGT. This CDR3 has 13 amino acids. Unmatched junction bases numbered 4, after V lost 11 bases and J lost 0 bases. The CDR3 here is CAVRGIAKNIQYF. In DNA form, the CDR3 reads TGTGCCGTCAGGGGGATAGCCAAAAACATTCAGTACTTC.

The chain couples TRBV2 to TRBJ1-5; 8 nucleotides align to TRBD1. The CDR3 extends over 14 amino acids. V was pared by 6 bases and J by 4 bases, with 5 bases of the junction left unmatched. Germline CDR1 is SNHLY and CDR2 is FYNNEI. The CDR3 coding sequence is TGTGCCAGCAGCCCGGACAGGGCTAATCAGCCCCAGCATTTT. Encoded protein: CASSPDRANQPQHF.

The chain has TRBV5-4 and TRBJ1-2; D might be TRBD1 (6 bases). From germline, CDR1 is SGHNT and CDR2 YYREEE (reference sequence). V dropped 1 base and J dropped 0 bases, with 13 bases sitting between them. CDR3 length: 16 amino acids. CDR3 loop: CASSLLSGQTNYGYTF. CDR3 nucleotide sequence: TGTGCCAGCAGCTTGTTAAGTGGACAGACTAACTATGGCTACACCTTC.

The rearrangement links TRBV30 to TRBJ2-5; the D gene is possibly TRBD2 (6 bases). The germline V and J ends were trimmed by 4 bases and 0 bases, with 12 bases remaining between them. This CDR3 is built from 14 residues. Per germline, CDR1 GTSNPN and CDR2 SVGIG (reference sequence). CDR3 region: CAWTPDYDQETQYF. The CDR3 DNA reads TGTGCCTGGACCCCGGACTACGACCAAGAGACCCAGTACTTC.

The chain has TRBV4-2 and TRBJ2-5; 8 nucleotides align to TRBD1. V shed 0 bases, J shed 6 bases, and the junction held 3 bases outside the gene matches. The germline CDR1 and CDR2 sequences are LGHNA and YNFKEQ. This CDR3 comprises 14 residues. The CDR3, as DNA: TGTGCCAGCAGCCAAGATAGGACAGGGCAGACCCAGTACTTC. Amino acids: CASSQDRTGQTQYF.

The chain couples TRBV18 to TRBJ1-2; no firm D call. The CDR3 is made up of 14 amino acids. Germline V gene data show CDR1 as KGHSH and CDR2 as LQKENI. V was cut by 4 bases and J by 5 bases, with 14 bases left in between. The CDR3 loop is CASSLDPGGYGYTF. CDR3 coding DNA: TGTGCCAGCTCACTAGACCCGGGAGGATATGGCTACACCTTC. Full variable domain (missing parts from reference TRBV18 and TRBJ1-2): NAGVMQNPRHLVRRRGQEARLRCSPMKGHSHVYWYRQLPEEGLKFMVYLQKENIIDESGMPKERFSAEFPKEGPSILRIQQVVRGDSAAYFCASSLDPGGYGYTFGSGTRLTVV.

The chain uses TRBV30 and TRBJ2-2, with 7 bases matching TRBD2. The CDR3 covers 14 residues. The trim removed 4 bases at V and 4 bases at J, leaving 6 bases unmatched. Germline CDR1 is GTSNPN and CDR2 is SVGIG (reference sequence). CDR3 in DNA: TGTGCCTGGATATGGGGGGGTCCCACCGGGGAGCTGTTTTTT. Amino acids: CAWIWGGPTGELFF.

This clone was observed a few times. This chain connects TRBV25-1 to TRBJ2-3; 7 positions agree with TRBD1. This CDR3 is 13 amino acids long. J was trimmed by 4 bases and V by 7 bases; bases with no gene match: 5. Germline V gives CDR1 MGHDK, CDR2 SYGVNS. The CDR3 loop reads CASTLRGPDTQYF. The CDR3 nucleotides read TGTGCCAGCACGTTGAGGGGGCCAGATACGCAGTATTTT. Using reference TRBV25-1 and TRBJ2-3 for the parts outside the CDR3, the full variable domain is EADIYQTPRYLVIGTGKKITLECSQTMGHDKMYWYQQDPGMELHLIHYSYGVNSTEKGDLSSESTVSRIRTEHFPLTLESARPSHTSQYLCASTLRGPDTQYFGPGTRLTVL.

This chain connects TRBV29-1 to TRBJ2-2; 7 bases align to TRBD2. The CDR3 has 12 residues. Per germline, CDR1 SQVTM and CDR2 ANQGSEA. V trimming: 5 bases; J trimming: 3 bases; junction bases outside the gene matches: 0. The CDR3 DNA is TGCAGCGTTAGCGGGGACACCGGGGAGCTGTTTTTT. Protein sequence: CSVSGDTGELFF.

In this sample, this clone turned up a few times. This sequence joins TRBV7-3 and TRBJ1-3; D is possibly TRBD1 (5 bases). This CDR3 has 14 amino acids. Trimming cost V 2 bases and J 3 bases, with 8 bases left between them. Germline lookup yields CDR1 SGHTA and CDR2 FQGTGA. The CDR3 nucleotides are TGTGCCAGCAGCTTACCAGGGTTTGGAAACACCATATATTTT. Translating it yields CASSLPGFGNTIYF.

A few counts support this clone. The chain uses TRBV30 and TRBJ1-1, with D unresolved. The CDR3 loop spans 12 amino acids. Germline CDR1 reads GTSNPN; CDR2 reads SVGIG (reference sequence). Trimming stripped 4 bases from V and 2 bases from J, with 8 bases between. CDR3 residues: CAWTGGNTEAFF. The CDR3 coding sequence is TGTGCCTGGACAGGAGGAAACACTGAAGCTTTCTTT.

Here the CDR3 reads CAWSTGDQPQHF. The CDR3 bases are TGTGCCTGGTCCACAGGAGATCAGCCCCAGCATTTT. The rearrangement uses TRBV30 and TRBJ1-5; possibly TRBD1 for D (5 bases). The V gene's germline CDR1 is GTSNPN and CDR2 SVGIG (reference sequence). V was shortened by 5 bases and J by 5 bases, with 10 bases between the two germline ends. The CDR3 consists of 12 residues.

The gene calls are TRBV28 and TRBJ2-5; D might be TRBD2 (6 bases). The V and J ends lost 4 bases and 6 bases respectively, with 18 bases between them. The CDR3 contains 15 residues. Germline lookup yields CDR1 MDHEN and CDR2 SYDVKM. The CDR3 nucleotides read TGTGCCAGCAGTTCCGCGGGGCAGTTAGAGCAGACCCAGTACTTC. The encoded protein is CASSSAGQLEQTQYF.

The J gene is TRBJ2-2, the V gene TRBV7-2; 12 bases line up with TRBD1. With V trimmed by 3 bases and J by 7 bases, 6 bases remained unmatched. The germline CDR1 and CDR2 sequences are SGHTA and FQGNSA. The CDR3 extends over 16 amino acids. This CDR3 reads CASSFLGQGAGGELFF. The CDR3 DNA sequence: TGTGCCAGCAGCTTCCTGGGACAGGGGGCTGGCGGGGAGCTGTTTTTT.

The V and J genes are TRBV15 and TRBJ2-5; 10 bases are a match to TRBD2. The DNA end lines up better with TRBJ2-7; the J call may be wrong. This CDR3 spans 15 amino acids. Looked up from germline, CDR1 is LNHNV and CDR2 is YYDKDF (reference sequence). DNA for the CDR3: TGTGCCACCCGACTAGCGGGTCCCCCGTCCTACGAGCAGTACTTC. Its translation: CATRLAGPPSYEQYF.

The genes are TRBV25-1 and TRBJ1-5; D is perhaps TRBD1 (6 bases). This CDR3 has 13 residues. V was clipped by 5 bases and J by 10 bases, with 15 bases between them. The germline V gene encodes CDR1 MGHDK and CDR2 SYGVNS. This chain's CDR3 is CASSRPRGSPQHF. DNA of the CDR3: TGTGCCAGCAGTCGCCCGAGGGGGAGCCCCCAGCATTTT.

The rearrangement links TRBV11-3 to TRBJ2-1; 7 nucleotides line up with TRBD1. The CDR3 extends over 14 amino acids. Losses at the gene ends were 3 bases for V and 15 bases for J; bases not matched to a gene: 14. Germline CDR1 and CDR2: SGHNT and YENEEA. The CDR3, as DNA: TGTGCCAGCAGCTTGCACAGGGGAGCGCTTCTGCCGTTCTTC. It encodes CASSLHRGALLPFF.

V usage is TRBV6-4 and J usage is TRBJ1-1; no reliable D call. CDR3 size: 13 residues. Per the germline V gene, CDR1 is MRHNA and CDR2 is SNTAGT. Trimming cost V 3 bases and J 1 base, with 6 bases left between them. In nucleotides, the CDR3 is TGTGCCAGCAGTGAGGAGAGGAACACTGAAGCTTTCTTT. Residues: CASSEERNTEAFF.

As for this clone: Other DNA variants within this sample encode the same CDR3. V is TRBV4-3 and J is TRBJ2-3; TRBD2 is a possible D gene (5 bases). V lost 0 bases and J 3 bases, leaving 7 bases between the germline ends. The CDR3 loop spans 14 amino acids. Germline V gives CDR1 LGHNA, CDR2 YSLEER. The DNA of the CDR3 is TGCGCCAGCAGCCAAGATCGGGGAACAGATACGCAGTATTTT. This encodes CASSQDRGTDTQYF.

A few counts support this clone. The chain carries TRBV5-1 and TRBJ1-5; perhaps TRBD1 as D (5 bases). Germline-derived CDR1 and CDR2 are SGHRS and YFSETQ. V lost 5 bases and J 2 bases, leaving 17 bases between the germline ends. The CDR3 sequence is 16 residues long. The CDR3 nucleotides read TGCGCCAGCAGGCGTGGTGGGGGGGACGGCAATCAGCCCCAGCATTTT. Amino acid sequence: CASRRGGGDGNQPQHF.

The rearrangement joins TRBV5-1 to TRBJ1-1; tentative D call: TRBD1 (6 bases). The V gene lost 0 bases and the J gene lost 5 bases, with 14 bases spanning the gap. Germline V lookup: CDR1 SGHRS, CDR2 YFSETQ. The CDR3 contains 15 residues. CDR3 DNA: TGCGCCAGCAGCTTGGAGGGGGGGCGGGAGACTGAAGCTTTCTTT. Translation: CASSLEGGRETEAFF.

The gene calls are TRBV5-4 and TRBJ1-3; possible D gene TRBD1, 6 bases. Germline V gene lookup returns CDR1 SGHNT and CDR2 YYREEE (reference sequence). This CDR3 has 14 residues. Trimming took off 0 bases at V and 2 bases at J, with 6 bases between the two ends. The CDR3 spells CASSLAGAGNTIYF. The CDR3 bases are TGTGCCAGCAGCTTGGCAGGGGCTGGAAACACCATATATTTT.

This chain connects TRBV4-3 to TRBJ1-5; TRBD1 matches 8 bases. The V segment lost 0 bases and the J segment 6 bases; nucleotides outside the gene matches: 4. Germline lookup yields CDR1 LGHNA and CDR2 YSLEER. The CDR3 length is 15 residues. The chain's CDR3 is CASSQETGGGQPQHF. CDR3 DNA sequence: TGCGCCAGCAGCCAAGAAACAGGGGGAGGTCAGCCCCAGCATTTT.

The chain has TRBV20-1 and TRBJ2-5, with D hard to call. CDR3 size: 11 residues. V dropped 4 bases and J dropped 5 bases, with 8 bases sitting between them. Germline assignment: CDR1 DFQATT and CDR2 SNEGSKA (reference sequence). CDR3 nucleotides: TGCAGTGCTACCCAGAGGGAGACCCAGTACTTC. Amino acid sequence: CSATQRETQYF.

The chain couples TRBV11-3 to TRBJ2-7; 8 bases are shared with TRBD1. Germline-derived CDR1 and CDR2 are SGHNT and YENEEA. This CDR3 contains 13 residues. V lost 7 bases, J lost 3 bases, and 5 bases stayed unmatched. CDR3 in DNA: TGTGCCAGCAAAGGAACAGGGGGCTACGAGCAGTACTTC. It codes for CASKGTGGYEQYF.

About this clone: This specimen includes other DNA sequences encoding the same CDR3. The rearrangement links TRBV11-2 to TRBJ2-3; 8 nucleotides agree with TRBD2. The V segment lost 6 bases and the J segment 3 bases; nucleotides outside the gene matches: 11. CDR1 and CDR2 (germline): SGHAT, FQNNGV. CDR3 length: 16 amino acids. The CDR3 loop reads CASSFGGGGLTDTQYF. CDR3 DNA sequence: TGTGCCAGCAGTTTCGGGGGGGGCGGGTTGACAGATACGCAGTATTTT.

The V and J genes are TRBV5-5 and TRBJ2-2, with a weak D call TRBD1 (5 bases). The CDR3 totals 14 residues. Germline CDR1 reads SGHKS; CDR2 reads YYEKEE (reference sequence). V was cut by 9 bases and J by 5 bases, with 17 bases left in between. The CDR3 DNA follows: TGTGCCACTCTACAAAGGGGCCTGACCGGGGAGCTGTTTTTT. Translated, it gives CATLQRGLTGELFF.

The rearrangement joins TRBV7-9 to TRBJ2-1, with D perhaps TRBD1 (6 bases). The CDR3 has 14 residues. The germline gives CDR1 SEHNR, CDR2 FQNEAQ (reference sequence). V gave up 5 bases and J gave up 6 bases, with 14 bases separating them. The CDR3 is CASSHNRDGNEQFF. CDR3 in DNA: TGTGCCAGCAGCCATAACAGGGACGGCAATGAGCAGTTCTTC.

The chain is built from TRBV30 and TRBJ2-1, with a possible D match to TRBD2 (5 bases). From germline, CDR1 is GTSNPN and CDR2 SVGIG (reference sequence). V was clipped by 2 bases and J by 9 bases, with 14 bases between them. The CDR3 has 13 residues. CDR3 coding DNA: TGTGCCTGGAGTTCCACTAGTTATGGTGAGCAGTTCTTC. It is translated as CAWSSTSYGEQFF.

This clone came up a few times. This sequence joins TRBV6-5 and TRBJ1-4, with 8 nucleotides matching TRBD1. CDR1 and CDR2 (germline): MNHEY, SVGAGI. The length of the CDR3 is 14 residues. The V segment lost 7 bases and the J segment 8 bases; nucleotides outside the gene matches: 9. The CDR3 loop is CASNDRGIQEKLFF. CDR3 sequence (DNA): TGTGCCAGCAACGACAGGGGAATCCAAGAAAAACTGTTTTTT.

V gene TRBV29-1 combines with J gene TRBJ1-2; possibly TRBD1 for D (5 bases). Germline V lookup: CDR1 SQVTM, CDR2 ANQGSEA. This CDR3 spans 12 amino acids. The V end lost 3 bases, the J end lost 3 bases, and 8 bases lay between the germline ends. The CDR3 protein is CSVEGRDYGYTF. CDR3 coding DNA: TGCAGCGTTGAGGGGCGAGACTATGGCTACACCTTC.